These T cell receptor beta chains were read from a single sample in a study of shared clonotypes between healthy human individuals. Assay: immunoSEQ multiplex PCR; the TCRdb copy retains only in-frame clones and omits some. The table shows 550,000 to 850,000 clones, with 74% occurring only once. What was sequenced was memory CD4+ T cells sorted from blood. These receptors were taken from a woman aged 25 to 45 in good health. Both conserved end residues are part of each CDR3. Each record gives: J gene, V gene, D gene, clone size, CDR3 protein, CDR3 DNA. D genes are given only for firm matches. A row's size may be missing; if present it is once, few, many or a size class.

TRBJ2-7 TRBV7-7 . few CASSLEQGYEQYF TGTGCCAGCAGCTTAGAACAGGGCTACGAGCAGTACTTC
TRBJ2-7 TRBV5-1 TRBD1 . CASSRGGAWDEQYF TGCGCCAGCAGCAGAGGGGGCGCCTGGGACGAGCAGTACTTC
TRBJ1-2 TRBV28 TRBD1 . CASSLGQGYNSYTF TGTGCCAGCAGTTTGGGACAGGGGTATAATTCCTACACCTTC
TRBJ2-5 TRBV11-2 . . CASTHTTARETQYF TGTGCCAGCACCCACACGACGGCCCGGGAGACCCAGTACTTC
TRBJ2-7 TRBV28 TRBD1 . CASSRPDRGFSYEQYF TGTGCCAGCAGCCGACCAGACAGGGGGTTCTCCTACGAGCAGTACTTC
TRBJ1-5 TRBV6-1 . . CASSEGSWDQPQHF TGTGCCAGCAGTGAAGGGTCCTGGGACCAGCCCCAGCATTTT
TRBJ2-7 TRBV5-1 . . CASSSGTSRTYEQYF TGCGCCAGCAGCTCCGGGACTTCTCGTACCTACGAGCAGTACTTC
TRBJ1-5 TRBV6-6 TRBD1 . CASSPGTAWDNQPQHF TGTGCCAGCAGCCCCGGGACAGCCTGGGACAATCAGCCCCAGCATTTT
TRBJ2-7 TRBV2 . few CASSEQYGPYEQYF TGTGCCAGCAGTGAACAGTACGGGCCCTACGAGCAGTACTTC
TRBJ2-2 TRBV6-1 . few CASRPPGLVGELFF TGTGCCAGCAGACCACCAGGGTTGGTCGGGGAGCTGTTTTTT
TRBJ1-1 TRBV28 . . CASSLPWGLKNTEAFF TGTGCCAGCAGCCTACCCTGGGGCCTGAAGAACACTGAAGCTTTCTTT
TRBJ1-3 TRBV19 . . CASTTYGDVSGNTIYF TGTGCCAGTACCACCTACGGGGATGTCTCTGGAAACACCATATATTTT
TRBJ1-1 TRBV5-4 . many CASSLDRNTEAFF TGTGCCAGCAGCTTGGATCGGAACACTGAAGCTTTCTTT
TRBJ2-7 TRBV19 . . CASSAGTFSYEQYF TGTGCCAGTAGTGCCGGGACATTCTCCTACGAGCAGTACTTC
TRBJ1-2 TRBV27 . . CASRPLGGTYGYTF TGTGCCAGCAGACCACTTGGGGGGACCTATGGCTACACCTTC
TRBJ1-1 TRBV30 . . CAWRRQRSEAFF TGTGCCTGGAGGAGACAGCGCTCTGAAGCTTTCTTT
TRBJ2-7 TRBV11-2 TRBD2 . CASSLGGLAGVKYF TGTGCCAGCAGCTTAGGCGGACTAGCGGGAGTAAAGTACTTC
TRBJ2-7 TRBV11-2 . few CASSPDTFEQYF TGTGCCAGCAGCCCTGACACCTTTGAGCAGTACTTC
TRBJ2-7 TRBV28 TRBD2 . CASSTPTSGSSYEQYF TGTGCCAGCAGTACACCGACTAGCGGGAGTTCCTACGAGCAGTACTTC
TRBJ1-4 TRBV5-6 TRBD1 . CASSLGTGVEKLFF TGTGCCAGCAGCTTGGGGACAGGGGTTGAAAAACTGTTTTTT
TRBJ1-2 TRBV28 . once CASTPWGGAHGYTF TGTGCCAGCACTCCCTGGGGGGGCGCCCATGGCTACACCTTC
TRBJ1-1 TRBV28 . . CASSFSRPAFF TGTGCCAGCAGTTTTTCCAGGCCAGCTTTCTTT
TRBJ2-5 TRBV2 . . CASGRNWGETQYF TGTGCCAGCGGACGTAATTGGGGGGAGACCCAGTACTTC
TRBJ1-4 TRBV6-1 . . CASSGGTTTNEKLFF TGTGCCAGCAGTGGAGGGACAACAACTAATGAAAAACTGTTTTTT
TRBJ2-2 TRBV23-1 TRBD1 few CAYTGTGAGELFF TGCGCCTACACCGGGACAGGGGCCGGGGAGCTGTTTTTT
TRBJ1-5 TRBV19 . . CASSSQGNQPQHF TGTGCCAGTAGTAGTCAGGGTAATCAGCCCCAGCATTTT
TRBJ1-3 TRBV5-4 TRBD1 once CASSLDTGGLSGRTIYF TGTGCCAGCAGCTTGGATACAGGGGGCCTATCGGGGAGAACCATATATTTT
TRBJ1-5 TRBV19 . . CASSIRGGSGAQHF TGTGCCAGTAGTATTAGAGGGGGATCAGGCGCCCAGCATTTT
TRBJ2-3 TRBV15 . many CATSRNGGVTDTQYF TGTGCCACCAGCAGGAACGGTGGGGTCACAGATACGCAGTATTTT
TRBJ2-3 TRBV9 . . CASSAPPPADTQYF TGTGCCAGCAGCGCACCTCCACCGGCAGATACGCAGTATTTT
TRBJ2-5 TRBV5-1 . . CASSLRHVTDLQETQYF TGCGCCAGCAGCTTGCGGCACGTGACAGACCTACAAGAGACCCAGTACTTC
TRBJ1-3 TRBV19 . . CASTTDSYSGNTIYF TGTGCCAGTACCACGGACAGCTACTCTGGAAACACCATATATTTT
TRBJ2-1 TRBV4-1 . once CASSQARASYNEQFF TGCGCCAGCAGCCAAGCTCGGGCATCCTACAATGAGCAGTTCTTC
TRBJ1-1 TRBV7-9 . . CASSTGQFTEAFF TGTGCCAGCAGCACTGGGCAGTTCACTGAAGCTTTCTTT
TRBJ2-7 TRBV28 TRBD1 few CASSLWGWTGEGEQYF TGTGCCAGCAGTTTATGGGGCTGGACAGGGGAAGGCGAGCAGTACTTC
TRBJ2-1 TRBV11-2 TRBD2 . CASSSGASGYNEQFF TGTGCCAGCAGCTCCGGGGCTAGCGGGTACAATGAGCAGTTCTTC
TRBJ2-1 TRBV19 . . CASQDSPPLYNEQFF TGTGCCAGCCAAGACAGTCCACCCTTATACAATGAGCAGTTCTTC
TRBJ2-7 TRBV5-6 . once CASSLWQGNKLDEQYF TGTGCCAGCAGCTTGTGGCAGGGTAACAAGTTGGACGAGCAGTACTTC
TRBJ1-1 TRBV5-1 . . CASSRGTVGTEAFF TGCGCCAGCAGCCGCGGGACGGTGGGGACTGAAGCTTTCTTT
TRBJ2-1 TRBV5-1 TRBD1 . CASSLGSGGKQFF TGCGCCAGCAGCCTCGGGTCAGGGGGTAAGCAGTTCTTC
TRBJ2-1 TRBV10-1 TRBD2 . CASSEAKKSGSSYNEQFF TGCGCCAGCAGTGAGGCGAAAAAAAGCGGGAGCTCCTACAATGAGCAGTTCTTC
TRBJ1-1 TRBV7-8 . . CASSLGRRRGNTEAFF TGTGCCAGCAGCTTAGGGCGTAGGAGGGGCAACACTGAAGCTTTCTTT
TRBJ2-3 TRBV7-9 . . CASSLDRGSDTQYF TGTGCCAGCAGCTTAGATCGGGGCTCAGATACGCAGTATTTT
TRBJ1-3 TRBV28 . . CASSSSGREPSGNTIYF TGTGCCAGCAGTTCCAGTGGGCGGGAACCGTCTGGAAACACCATATATTTT
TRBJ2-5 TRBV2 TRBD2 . CASRGPQREIQETQYF TGTGCCAGCCGTGGGCCACAGCGGGAGATACAAGAGACCCAGTACTTC
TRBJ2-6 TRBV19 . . CASSIAQRGSGANVLTF TGTGCCAGTAGTATCGCCCAAAGGGGGTCTGGGGCCAACGTCCTGACTTTC
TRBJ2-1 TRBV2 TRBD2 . CASSARPNSGGYNEQFF TGTGCCAGCAGTGCCCGTCCGAATAGCGGGGGGTACAATGAGCAGTTCTTC
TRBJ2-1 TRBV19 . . CASSKLDLGEQFF TGTGCCAGTAGTAAGCTAGATCTAGGTGAGCAGTTCTTC
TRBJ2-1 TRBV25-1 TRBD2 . CASTGAGEGRNEQFF TGTGCCAGCACCGGAGCGGGGGAGGGCCGGAATGAGCAGTTCTTC
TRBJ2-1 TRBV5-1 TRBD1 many CASSLLGQPYNEQFF TGCGCCAGCAGCTTGTTGGGACAGCCATACAATGAGCAGTTCTTC
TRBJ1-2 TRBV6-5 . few CASMNQGFDYGYTF TGTGCCAGTATGAACCAGGGATTCGACTATGGCTACACCTTC
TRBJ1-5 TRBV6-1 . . CASSDSNQPQHF TGTGCCAGCAGTGACAGCAATCAGCCCCAGCATTTT
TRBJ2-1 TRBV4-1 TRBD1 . CASRRQGVDNEQFF TGCGCCAGCAGGCGACAGGGGGTCGACAATGAGCAGTTCTTC
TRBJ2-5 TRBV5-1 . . CASSLMETQYF TGCGCCAGCAGCTTGATGGAGACCCAGTACTTC
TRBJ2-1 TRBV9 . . CASSLTGLYNEQFF TGTGCCAGCAGCCTTACAGGGTTGTACAATGAGCAGTTCTTC